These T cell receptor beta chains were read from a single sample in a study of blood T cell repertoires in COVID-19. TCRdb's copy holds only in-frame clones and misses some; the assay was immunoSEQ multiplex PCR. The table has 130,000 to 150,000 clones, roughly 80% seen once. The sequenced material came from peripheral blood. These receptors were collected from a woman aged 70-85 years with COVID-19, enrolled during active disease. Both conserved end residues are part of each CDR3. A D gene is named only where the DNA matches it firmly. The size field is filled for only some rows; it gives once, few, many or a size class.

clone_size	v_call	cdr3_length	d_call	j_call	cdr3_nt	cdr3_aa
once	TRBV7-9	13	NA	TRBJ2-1	TGTGCCTTACTGGTGGGGGGTTACAATGAGCAGTTCTTC	CALLVGGYNEQFF
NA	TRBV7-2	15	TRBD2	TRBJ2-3	TGTGCCAGCAGCTTGACTAGCGGGGGGGCATATACGCAGTATTTT	CASSLTSGGAYTQYF
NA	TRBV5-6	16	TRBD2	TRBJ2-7	TGTGCCAGCAGCTTGGCGGCTAGCGGGGGGTACTACGAGCAGTACTTC	CASSLAASGGYYEQYF
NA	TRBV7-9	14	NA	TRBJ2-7	TGTGCCAGCAGCTTAGGGGCAGTTAACTACGAGCAGTACTTC	CASSLGAVNYEQYF
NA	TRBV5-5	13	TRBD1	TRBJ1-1	TGTGCCAGCAGGGGACAGATGAACACTGAAGCTTTCTTT	CASRGQMNTEAFF
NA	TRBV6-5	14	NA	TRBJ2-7	TGTGCCAGCAATTTCCAGGACAGTTCCTACGAGCAGTACTTC	CASNFQDSSYEQYF
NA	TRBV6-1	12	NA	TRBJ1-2	TGTGCCAGCAGTGACAGGGTACATGGCTACACCTTC	CASSDRVHGYTF
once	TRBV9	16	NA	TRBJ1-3	TGTGCCAGCAGCGTAGATCCGGGGAGCTCTGGAAACACCATATATTTT	CASSVDPGSSGNTIYF
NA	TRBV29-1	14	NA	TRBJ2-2	TGCAGCGCCACCGGGACAACTTACACCGGGGAGCTGTTTTTT	CSATGTTYTGELFF
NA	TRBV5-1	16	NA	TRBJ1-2	TGCGCCAGCAGCTTGGAAGCAGGGCTGTTTAACTATGGCTACACCTTC	CASSLEAGLFNYGYTF
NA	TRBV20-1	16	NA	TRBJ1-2	TGCAGTGCTAGTTCGGGGCAAGGGACTGCCTTTTTTGGCTACACCTTC	CSASSGQGTAFFGYTF
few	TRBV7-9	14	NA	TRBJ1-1	TGTGCCAGCAGCTTAGTCGCGGGGGCAACTGAAGCTTTCTTT	CASSLVAGATEAFF
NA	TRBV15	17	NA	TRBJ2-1	TGTGCCACCAGCAGTAAAACAGGGTCTCCGTCCTCCAATGAGCAGTTCTTC	CATSSKTGSPSSNEQFF
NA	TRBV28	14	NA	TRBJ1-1	TGTGCCACACACGGGGGGGCAGCGAACACTGAAGCTTTCTTT	CATHGGAANTEAFF
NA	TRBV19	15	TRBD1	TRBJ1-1	TGTGCCAGTAGTGACTCAAAGACAGGGCACACTGAAGCTTTCTTT	CASSDSKTGHTEAFF
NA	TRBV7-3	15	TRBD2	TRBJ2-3	TGTGCCAGCAGCTTAACTAGCGGGGACACAGATACGCAGTATTTT	CASSLTSGDTDTQYF
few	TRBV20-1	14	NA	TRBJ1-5	TGCAGTGCTAGTTCACAGTGGAGCAATCAGCCCCAGCATTTT	CSASSQWSNQPQHF
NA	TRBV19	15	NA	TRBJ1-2	TGTGCCAGTACCCTCAACCCGGAGTGGAACTATGGCTACACCTTC	CASTLNPEWNYGYTF
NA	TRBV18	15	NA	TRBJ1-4	TGTGCCAGCTCAAGGCAGGGGATACCTAATGAAAAACTGTTTTTT	CASSRQGIPNEKLFF
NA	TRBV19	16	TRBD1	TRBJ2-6	TGTGCCAGTAGGATTACAGGGGGCGATGGGGCCAACGTCCTGACTTTC	CASRITGGDGANVLTF
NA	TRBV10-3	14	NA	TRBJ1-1	TGTGCCATCACAGGGACCGCGGGGGACACTGAAGCTTTCTTT	CAITGTAGDTEAFF
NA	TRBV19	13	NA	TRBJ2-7	TGTGCCAGTGCGCGGGACAGTCTCGACGAGCAGTACTTC	CASARDSLDEQYF
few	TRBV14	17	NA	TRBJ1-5	TGTGCCAGCAGCCAGTTTAGACAGAAAAACACTTATCAGCCCCAGCATTTT	CASSQFRQKNTYQPQHF
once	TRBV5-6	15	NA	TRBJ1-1	TGTGCCAGCAGCTTGGACGGGTGGGTGGAAACTGAAGCTTTCTTT	CASSLDGWVETEAFF
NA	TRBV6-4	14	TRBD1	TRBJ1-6	TGTGCCAGCAGTGAAGACAGGGGAAATTCACCCCTCCACTTT	CASSEDRGNSPLHF
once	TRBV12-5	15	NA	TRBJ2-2	TGTGCTAGTGACACCCGACACGGTTTGACGAGGGAGCTGTTTTTT	CASDTRHGLTRELFF
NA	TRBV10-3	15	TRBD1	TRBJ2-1	TGTGCCATCAGTGATGGGACAGGGCACCACAATGAGCAGTTCTTC	CAISDGTGHHNEQFF
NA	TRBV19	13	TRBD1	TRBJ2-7	TGTGCCAGTAGTCCCCGACAGGGTGGGGTGCAGTACTTC	CASSPRQGGVQYF
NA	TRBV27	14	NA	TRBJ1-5	TGTGCCAGCAGTCCCAGGGCCAGCAATCAGCCCCAGCATTTT	CASSPRASNQPQHF
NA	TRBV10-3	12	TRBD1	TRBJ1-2	TGTGCCATCACCTCAGGGGGTTATGGCTACACCTTC	CAITSGGYGYTF
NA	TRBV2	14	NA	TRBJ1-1	TGTGCCAGCTATCCCCGAGCTGGGAACACTGAAGCTTTCTTT	CASYPRAGNTEAFF
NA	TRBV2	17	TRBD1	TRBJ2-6	TGTGCCAGCAGTGAGAACAGGGGGCAAATTGGGGCCAACGTCCTGACTTTC	CASSENRGQIGANVLTF
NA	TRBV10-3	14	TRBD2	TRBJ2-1	TGTGCCATCACCCCTAGCGGGGCGGGGAATGAGCAGTTCTTC	CAITPSGAGNEQFF
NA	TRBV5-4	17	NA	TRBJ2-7	TGTGCCAGCAGCTTTGGGGTGAGACAGTTAAAGGACTACGAGCAGTACTTC	CASSFGVRQLKDYEQYF
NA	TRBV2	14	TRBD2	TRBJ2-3	TGTGCCAGCAAGGGCGGGGGGGTCACAGATACGCAGTATTTT	CASKGGGVTDTQYF
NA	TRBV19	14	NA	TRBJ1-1	TGTGCCAGTAGTATAGGGGGCGTGGACACTGAAGCTTTCTTT	CASSIGGVDTEAFF
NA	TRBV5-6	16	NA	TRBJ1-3	TGTGCCAGCAGCCGCATGGGGCCCCACTCTGGAAACACCATATATTTT	CASSRMGPHSGNTIYF
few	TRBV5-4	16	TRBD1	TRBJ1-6	TGTGCCAGCAGCAGCATGGGACAGGGGGCGAGTTCACCCCTCCACTTT	CASSSMGQGASSPLHF
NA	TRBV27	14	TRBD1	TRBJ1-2	TGTGCCAGCAGTTTCGGACAGGGCATCTATGGCTACACCTTC	CASSFGQGIYGYTF
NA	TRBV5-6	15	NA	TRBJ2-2	TGTGCCAGCAGCTTGGGGGGAGGATGGACCGGGGAGCTGTTTTTT	CASSLGGGWTGELFF
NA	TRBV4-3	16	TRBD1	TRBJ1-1	TGCGCCAGCAGCCCCGGACAGGGTTGGCTGAACACTGAAGCTTTCTTT	CASSPGQGWLNTEAFF
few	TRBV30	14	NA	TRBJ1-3	TGTGCCTGGAGTGTAATGGGGCCAGGAAACACCATATATTTT	CAWSVMGPGNTIYF
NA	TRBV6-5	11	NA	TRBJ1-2	TGTGCCAGCAGGCAGGGCTATGGCTACACCTTC	CASRQGYGYTF
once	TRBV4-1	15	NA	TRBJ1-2	TGCGCCAGCAGCCAAGTGGGGACACCGACTTATGGCTACACCTTC	CASSQVGTPTYGYTF
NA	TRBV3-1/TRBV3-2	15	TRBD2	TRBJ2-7	TGTGCCAGCAGCCAAGTTAGCGGGGGGCACTACGAGCAGTACTTC	CASSQVSGGHYEQYF
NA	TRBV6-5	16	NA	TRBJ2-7	TGTGCCAGCAGTTACTCGAAGGTGACAGAAAGTGTCGAGCAGTACTTC	CASSYSKVTESVEQYF
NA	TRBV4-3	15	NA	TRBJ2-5	TGCGCCAGCAGCCCACAGGGAACAGACCAAGAGACCCAGTACTTC	CASSPQGTDQETQYF
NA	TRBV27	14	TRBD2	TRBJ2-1	TGTGCCAGCAGGGGGACTATCCCCTACAATGAGCAGTTCTTC	CASRGTIPYNEQFF
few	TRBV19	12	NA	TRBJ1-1	TGTGCCAGTAGTATTTCGGCAGGAGAAGCTTTCTTT	CASSISAGEAFF
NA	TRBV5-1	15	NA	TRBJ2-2	TGCGCCAGCAGCTTTCGGCAGGGTGGTGCCGGGGAGCTGTTTTTT	CASSFRQGGAGELFF
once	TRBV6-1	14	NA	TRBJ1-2	TGTGCCAGCAGTGAAGTTGGGGGGGACTATGGCTACACCTTC	CASSEVGGDYGYTF
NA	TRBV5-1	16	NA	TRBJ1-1	TGCGCCAGCAGCCTGGGAACAGCAGGTCCGTCCACTGAAGCTTTCTTT	CASSLGTAGPSTEAFF
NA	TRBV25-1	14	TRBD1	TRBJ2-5	TGTGCCAGCAGCCAGGGGGCGGTCGGAGAGACCCAGTACTTC	CASSQGAVGETQYF
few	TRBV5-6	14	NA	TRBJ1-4	TGTGCCAGCAGCTTGGTGGGGAGTGGCGAAAAACTGTTTTTT	CASSLVGSGEKLFF
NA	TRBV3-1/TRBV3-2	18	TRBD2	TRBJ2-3	TGTGCCAGCAGCCAAGAGGTAGGAGCGGGGGGTGACACAGATACGCAGTATTTT	CASSQEVGAGGDTDTQYF